The 26 T cell receptor beta chains below come from one sample, sequenced in a study of shared clonotypes between healthy human individuals. The protocol was immunoSEQ multiplex PCR, while the TCRdb copy is restricted to in-frame clones and leaves out a portion. The data hold about 960,000 clones, with about 80% observed a single time. The sequenced material came from memory CD4+ T cells sorted from blood. The subset was: CD45RA-negative fraction. All receptors derive from a man aged 18-30 years in good health.

The chain recombines TRBV19 with TRBJ2-1; 8 positions agree with TRBD1. The CDR3 is 15 amino acids. V trimming: 5 bases; J trimming: 8 bases; junction bases outside the gene matches: 11. CDR1 and CDR2 (germline): LNHDA, SQIVND (reference sequence). The CDR3 bases are TGTGCCAGTAGTCCCGCGGACAGGGACAGCGATGAGCAGTTCTTC. Translated: CASSPADRDSDEQFF.

The CDR3 loop reads CASTGDGGHEQYF. The DNA for the CDR3 is TGCGCCAGTACCGGAGACGGGGGTCACGAGCAGTACTTC. V and J are TRBV10-2 and TRBJ2-7; D is perhaps TRBD2 (6 bases). Trimming shortened V by 9 bases and J by 5 bases, and 17 bases separated the two germline ends. Germline V gene data show CDR1 as WSHSY and CDR2 as SAAADI. The CDR3 loop spans 13 amino acids.

This clone was picked up a small number of times. The chain has TRBV5-1 and TRBJ2-7; D ambiguous. The germline V and J ends were trimmed by 2 bases and 5 bases, with 8 bases remaining between them. The V gene's germline CDR1 is SGHRS and CDR2 YFSETQ. This CDR3 contains 12 residues. In nucleotides, the CDR3 is TGCGCCAGCAGCTTAATACAAGACGAGCAGTACTTC. It encodes CASSLIQDEQYF.

This chain uses TRBV28 with TRBJ1-6; the match to TRBD1 covers 7 bases. Germline V CDR1 and CDR2: MDHEN, SYDVKM. With V trimmed by 8 bases and J by 7 bases, 5 bases remained unmatched. CDR3 length: 13 amino acids. The CDR3 reads CASFDRDNSPLHF. CDR3 DNA sequence: TGTGCCAGCTTTGACAGGGACAATTCACCCCTCCACTTT.

The rearrangement uses TRBV18 and TRBJ2-3; D is tentatively TRBD1 or TRBD2 (6 bases each). Trimming removed 0 bases from V and 5 bases from J, with 18 bases in between. This CDR3 spans 17 amino acids. Per the germline V gene, CDR1 is KGHSH and CDR2 is LQKENI. CDR3 loop: CASSPPLNRGRRDTQYF. The CDR3 DNA reads TGTGCCAGCTCACCACCGCTAAATCGGGGGCGGAGAGATACGCAGTATTTT.

V usage is TRBV18 and J usage is TRBJ2-3; a weak D match, TRBD1 (6 bases). Trimming shortened V by 3 bases and J by 2 bases, and 18 bases separated the two germline ends. Germline V gene lookup returns CDR1 KGHSH and CDR2 LQKENI. The CDR3 runs 17 residues. This chain's CDR3 is CASSPTGQSLTTDTQYF. CDR3 DNA: TGTGCCAGCTCACCTACGGGACAATCACTGACCACAGATACGCAGTATTTT.

The chain has TRBV10-3 and TRBJ2-5, with 7 bases matching TRBD2. The CDR3 spans 12 residues. The germline V gene has CDR1 ENHRY and CDR2 SYGVKD. Unmatched junction bases numbered 6, after V lost 9 bases and J lost 5 bases. CDR3 in amino acids: CAMGGSGETQYF. The CDR3 bases are TGTGCCATGGGGGGGAGCGGGGAGACCCAGTACTTC.

The chain carries TRBV7-2 and TRBJ2-5, with 8 positions matching TRBD2. The CDR3 loop spans 13 amino acids. Germline-derived CDR1 and CDR2 are SGHTA and FQGNSA. V was pared by 5 bases and J by 4 bases, with 3 bases of the junction left unmatched. CDR3 protein: CASSLGLVETQYF. CDR3 in DNA: TGTGCCAGCAGCCTGGGACTAGTAGAGACCCAGTACTTC. Full variable domain (rest looked up from reference TRBV7-2 and TRBJ2-5): GAGVSQSPSNKVTEKGKDVELRCDPISGHTALYWYRQSLGQGLEFLIYFQGNSAPDKSGLPSDRFSAERTGGSVSTLTIQRTQQEDSAVYLCASSLGLVETQYFGPGTRLLVL.

This clone was observed a few times. The chain employs TRBV16 and TRBJ2-3; 13 bases map to TRBD2. The CDR3 loop spans 17 amino acids. Germline CDR1 KGHSY, CDR2 FQNENV. V shed 1 base, J shed 5 bases, and the junction held 6 bases outside the gene matches. CDR3 amino acids: CASSQYGLAGDGDTQYF. The DNA for the CDR3 is TGTGCCAGCAGCCAATATGGACTAGCGGGAGATGGAGATACGCAGTATTTT.

J is TRBJ2-2 and V is TRBV21-1; TRBD2 was called by the table and not checked on the DNA. TRBV21-1 is classified as a pseudogene. The CDR3 is 13 residues long. The chain's CDR3 is CASTGSWAGELFF. The DNA of the CDR3 is TGTGCCAGCACGGGTTCGTGGGCCGGGGAGCTGTTTTTT.

The V call is TRBV7-2, the J call TRBJ1-3; 8 bases agree with TRBD1. The CDR3 has 15 residues. Germline V gives CDR1 SGHTA, CDR2 FQGNSA. The V segment lost 1 base and the J segment 4 bases; nucleotides outside the gene matches: 3. The CDR3 spells CASSLETGAGNTIYF. The CDR3 DNA is TGTGCCAGCAGCTTAGAGACAGGGGCCGGAAACACCATATATTTT.

The chain uses TRBV28 and TRBJ1-1; TRBD1 matches at 7 bases. The CDR3 covers 15 residues. The trim removed 6 bases at V and 8 bases at J, leaving 15 bases unmatched. Germline V gene lookup returns CDR1 MDHEN and CDR2 SYDVKM. The CDR3 loop is CASSRTGTEDIEAFF. CDR3 bases: TGTGCCAGCAGCCGCACGGGGACAGAAGATATAGAAGCTTTCTTT.

CDR3 sequence reads: CAYQPGAAPGTF. The DNA for the CDR3 is TGTGCCTACCAACCTGGGGCCGCCCCGGGCACCTTC. J is TRBJ1-2 and V is TRBV30; maybe TRBD1 (5 bases). V was pared by 7 bases and J by 13 bases, with 22 bases between. Germline V gives CDR1 GTSNPN, CDR2 SVGIG (reference sequence). The CDR3 consists of 12 residues.

The rearrangement uses TRBV10-3 and TRBJ2-4; no clear D. CDR3 length: 16 amino acids. Trimming shortened V by 0 bases and J by 0 bases, and 9 bases separated the two germline ends. Germline V gene data show CDR1 as ENHRY and CDR2 as SYGVKD. As DNA, the CDR3 is TGTGCCATCAGTGAGTCTGGGGTTTTAGCCAAAAACATTCAGTACTTC. It yields the protein CAISESGVLAKNIQYF.

V and J are TRBV10-3 and TRBJ2-1; the D is unclear. The V gene lost 6 bases and the J gene lost 7 bases, with 10 bases spanning the gap. This CDR3 has 12 residues. In germline, CDR1 is ENHRY, CDR2 SYGVKD. Here the CDR3 reads CAISPTENEQFF. The CDR3 DNA reads as TGTGCCATCAGCCCGACGGAAAATGAGCAGTTCTTC.

This sequence joins TRBV28 and TRBJ2-7, with D perhaps being TRBD1 or TRBD2 (5 bases each). CDR1 and CDR2 (germline): MDHEN, SYDVKM. Between the trimmed V and J ends, which lost 6 bases and 3 bases, there was a span of 18 bases. The CDR3 runs 15 residues. CDR3 amino acids: CASSPTRGGVYEQYF. Written as DNA, the CDR3 is TGTGCCAGCAGCCCTACACGTGGGGGTGTCTACGAGCAGTACTTC.

The chain recombines TRBV6-6 with TRBJ1-6; D not certain. This CDR3 is 16 amino acids long. V was pared by 6 bases and J by 8 bases, with 20 bases between. Germline assignment: CDR1 MNHNY and CDR2 SVGAGI (reference sequence). As DNA, the CDR3 is TGTGCCAGCAGAGAGTTGACCCCCGGAGGGTATTCACCCCTCCACTTT. Translating gives CASRELTPGGYSPLHF.

This sequence joins TRBV4-3 and TRBJ1-4; 10 nucleotides align to TRBD1. Trimming cost V 0 bases and J 8 bases; bases outside gene matches: 3. Germline CDR1 and CDR2: LGHNA and YSLEER. This CDR3 spans 15 amino acids. CDR3 loop: CASSQEGQGPEKLFF. The DNA of the CDR3 is TGCGCCAGCAGCCAAGAGGGACAGGGGCCCGAAAAACTGTTTTTT.

This chain links TRBV6-5 with TRBJ1-2; 7 bases agree with TRBD1. The CDR3 consists of 13 residues. Germline CDR1 is MNHEY and CDR2 is SVGAGI. Germline trimming cut 6 bases from V and 8 bases from J; bases unmatched to any gene: 9. The CDR3 DNA reads as TGTGCCAGCAGATCCACAGGGGTCGGCGGCTACACCTTC. Its translation is CASRSTGVGGYTF.

The chain has TRBV10-1 and TRBJ2-2, with a tentative D call TRBD1 (6 bases). The CDR3 is 13 amino acids. Germline loops: CDR1 WNHNN, CDR2 SYGVQD (reference sequence). The ends were cut back, 2 bases at V and 5 bases at J, with 6 bases in the middle. The CDR3 bases are TGCGCCAGCAGTGAGCAGGGGACCGGGGAGCTGTTTTTT. This encodes CASSEQGTGELFF.

CDR3 nucleotide sequence: TGTGCCAGCAGCTTAGGACAGGGAACTAATGAAAAACTGTTTTTT. As protein: CASSLGQGTNEKLFF. The chain uses TRBV7-2 and TRBJ1-4, with TRBD1 identical over 7 bases. The junction had 0 bases not matched to a gene; V was cut back by 1 base and J by 1 base. This CDR3 is built from 15 residues. The germline CDR1 and CDR2 sequences are SGHTA and FQGNSA.

The chain employs TRBV18 and TRBJ2-3, with unresolved D. The CDR3 totals 14 residues. V was pared by 4 bases and J by 6 bases, with 14 bases between. Germline V gene sequence: CDR1 KGHSH, CDR2 LQKENI. The CDR3 DNA follows: TGTGCCAGCTCACAACTCCTACCCCCCGATACGCAGTATTTT. Amino acids: CASSQLLPPDTQYF.

V is TRBV5-4 and J is TRBJ1-5; D might be TRBD1 (5 bases). V lost 8 bases and J 0 bases, leaving 12 bases between the germline ends. The CDR3 is 14 amino acids. The V gene's germline CDR1 is SGHNT and CDR2 YYREEE (reference sequence). DNA of the CDR3: TGTGCCAGTGCAGGGAAGTTTAGCAATCAGCCCCAGCATTTT. Amino acids: CASAGKFSNQPQHF.

A note on this clone: Different DNA sequences within this sample yield the same CDR3. The chain combines TRBV7-2 with TRBJ1-1; TRBD1 is a possible D gene (6 bases). V was shortened by 1 base and J by 5 bases, with 11 bases between the two germline ends. The CDR3 contains 14 residues. In germline, CDR1 is SGHTA, CDR2 FQGNSA. In DNA form, the CDR3 reads TGTGCCAGCAGCTTAGGGTTAGGGGGTACTGAAGCTTTCTTT. Its translation is CASSLGLGGTEAFF.

This chain uses TRBV7-9 with TRBJ1-1; a weak D match, TRBD1 (6 bases). Germline loops: CDR1 SEHNR, CDR2 FQNEAQ (reference sequence). The CDR3 is 14 amino acids. V was clipped by 3 bases and J by 6 bases, with 14 bases between them. The CDR3 region is CASSFTTGYSEAFF. The CDR3 nucleotides read TGTGCCAGCAGCTTTACCACAGGGTACTCTGAAGCTTTCTTT.

The rearrangement uses TRBV6-5 and TRBJ1-1, with a possible D match to TRBD1 (5 bases). The CDR3 extends over 13 amino acids. Trimming took off 5 bases at V and 7 bases at J, with 14 bases between the two ends. Germline V CDR1 and CDR2: MNHEY, SVGAGI. The CDR3 here is CASSRYQDSEAFF. CDR3 nucleotide sequence: TGTGCCAGCAGTCGCTACCAAGACAGTGAAGCTTTCTTT.